These 14 T cell receptor beta chains originate from one sample sequenced in a study of blood T cell repertoires in COVID-19. Here immunoSEQ multiplex PCR was the method, and the copy in TCRdb shows in-frame clones only, minus some. This table holds a few hundred thousand clones, 70% to 90% found once. The sequenced sample was PBMCs or T cells enriched from blood (not recorded which). The receptors shown here come from a man aged 25-45 years who had recovered from COVID-19.

This chain joins TRBV30 and TRBJ2-2; D is unresolved. CDR3 length: 13 residues. Trimming shortened V by 0 bases and J by 6 bases, and 8 bases separated the two germline ends. Germline V CDR1 and CDR2: GTSNPN, SVGIG (reference sequence). The CDR3: CAWSVAGPGELFF. The CDR3 region has the DNA TGTGCCTGGAGTGTAGCAGGTCCCGGGGAGCTGTTTTTT.

This clone was found many times. The V call is TRBV2, the J call TRBJ1-2; 8 bases are a match to TRBD1. V lost 5 bases, J lost 6 bases, and 5 bases stayed unmatched. This CDR3 is 13 amino acids long. Germline-derived CDR1 and CDR2 are SNHLY and FYNNEI. CDR3 in DNA: TGTGCCAGCAGTTCCGACAGGGGTGATGGCTACACCTTC. It yields the protein CASSSDRGDGYTF. The full variable domain, completed using reference TRBV2 and TRBJ1-2, is EPEVTQTPSHQVTQMGQEVILRCVPISNHLYFYWYRQILGQKVEFLVSFYNNEISEKSEIFDDQFSVERPDGSNFTLKIRSTKLEDSAMYFCASSSDRGDGYTFGSGTRLTVV.

The V call is TRBV3-1 (or the pseudogene TRBV3-2), the J call TRBJ1-1; D might be TRBD1 (5 bases). Looked up from germline, CDR1 is LGHDT and CDR2 is YNNKEL (reference sequence). CDR3 length: 13 amino acids. Trimming took 4 bases from V and 1 from J, leaving 7 bases between them. The CDR3 is CASSRGQNTEAFF. As DNA, the CDR3 is TGTGCCAGCAGCCGCGGACAGAACACTGAAGCTTTCTTT.

This chain connects TRBV3-1 (or the pseudogene TRBV3-2) to TRBJ1-1; no firm D call. CDR1 is LGHDT and CDR2 is YNNKEL in the germline V gene (reference sequence). This CDR3 contains 15 residues. The V and J ends lost 2 bases and 7 bases respectively, with 17 bases between them. CDR3 sequence: CASSQKPGGTVEAFF. DNA for the CDR3: TGTGCCAGCAGCCAAAAGCCCGGAGGAACAGTTGAAGCTTTCTTT.

The chain combines TRBV12-5 with TRBJ1-3; D unresolved. Deletions cut 5 bases from V and 2 bases from J, with 7 bases between. Germline lookup yields CDR1 LGHNT and CDR2 FRNRAP. The CDR3 spans 13 residues. In nucleotides, the CDR3 is TGTGCTAGTGGTCGGGGAGCTGGAAACACCATATATTTT. Its translation: CASGRGAGNTIYF.

The J gene is TRBJ1-2, the V gene TRBV10-3; no clear D. The CDR3 contains 15 residues. V lost 8 bases to trimming and J lost 0 bases, with 16 bases between them. Per germline, CDR1 ENHRY and CDR2 SYGVKD. CDR3 amino acids: CAIGGGSLTNYGYTF. CDR3 DNA sequence: TGTGCCATCGGCGGTGGGTCTCTGACTAACTATGGCTACACCTTC.

This clone occurred a few times. V is TRBV5-1 and J is TRBJ1-3, with D hard to call. The germline V and J ends were trimmed by 5 bases and 0 bases, with 6 bases remaining between them. The CDR3 runs 13 residues. CDR1 SGHRS and CDR2 YFSETQ come from the germline V gene. The CDR3 DNA sequence: TGCGCCAGCAGTGTGAGCTCTGGAAACACCATATATTTT. It is translated as CASSVSSGNTIYF. The entire variable domain, with the rest obtained from reference TRBV5-1 and TRBJ1-3, is as follows: KAGVTQTPRYLIKTRGQQVTLSCSPISGHRSVSWYQQTPGQGLQFLFEYFSETQRNKGNFPGRFSGRQFSNSRSEMNVSTLELGDSALYLCASSVSSGNTIYFGEGSWLTVV.

The genes are TRBV10-3 and TRBJ2-7; 9 bases are a match to TRBD1. With V trimmed by 6 bases and J by 5 bases, 11 bases remained unmatched. This CDR3 spans 15 amino acids. Germline CDR1 and CDR2: ENHRY and SYGVKD. CDR3 region: CAIRRGQGRIDEQYF. The CDR3 nucleotides read TGTGCCATCAGGAGGGGACAGGGAAGGATCGACGAGCAGTACTTC.

The V call is TRBV10-3, the J call TRBJ1-2; D ambiguous. This CDR3 is 13 amino acids long. V was pared by 0 bases and J by 4 bases, with 6 bases between. The germline CDR1 and CDR2 sequences are ENHRY and SYGVKD. CDR3 region: CAISESPSYGYTF. DNA for the CDR3: TGTGCCATCAGTGAGTCACCCAGCTATGGCTACACCTTC.

This chain links TRBV7-2 with TRBJ2-1, with 8 bases lining up with TRBD1. V was pared by 6 bases and J by 4 bases, with 11 bases of the junction left unmatched. Germline CDR1 is SGHTA and CDR2 is FQGNSA. CDR3 length: 16 amino acids. CDR3 nucleotide sequence: TGTGCCAGCAGTAGACTCGCCGGACAGGGTTACAATGAGCAGTTCTTC. This translates into CASSRLAGQGYNEQFF.

This rearrangement joins TRBV18 to TRBJ1-4; 7 bases match TRBD1. With 4 bases clipped from V and 1 base from J, the junction kept 3 bases outside the gene matches. The CDR3 spans 15 residues. Looked up from germline, CDR1 is KGHSH and CDR2 is LQKENI. This CDR3 reads CASSLRQGTNEKLFF. The CDR3 coding sequence is TGTGCCAGCTCACTACGACAGGGAACTAATGAAAAACTGTTTTTT. Based on the CDR3 plus reference TRBV18 and TRBJ1-4, the full variable domain is NAGVMQNPRHLVRRRGQEARLRCSPMKGHSHVYWYRQLPEEGLKFMVYLQKENIIDESGMPKERFSAEFPKEGPSILRIQQVVRGDSAAYFCASSLRQGTNEKLFFGSGTQLSVL.

The J gene is TRBJ2-7, the V gene TRBV9; TRBD1 agrees at 7 bases. The germline CDR1 and CDR2 sequences are SGDLS and YYNGEE. The CDR3 has 13 residues. The J segment lost 6 bases and the V segment lost 5 bases, leaving 8 bases of the junction unmatched. CDR3 amino acids: CASSATGRGEQYF. The CDR3 DNA reads TGTGCCAGCAGTGCGACAGGGAGAGGCGAGCAGTACTTC.

The gene calls are TRBV7-3 and TRBJ2-2; D is possibly TRBD1 (6 bases). The CDR3 consists of 16 residues. V gave up 9 bases and J gave up 5 bases, with 22 bases separating them. Germline lookup yields CDR1 SGHTA and CDR2 FQGTGA. This chain's CDR3 is CARLNRQDKGTGELFF. The CDR3 bases are TGTGCCAGACTAAACAGACAGGACAAGGGGACCGGGGAGCTGTTTTTT.

V and J are TRBV4-2 and TRBJ1-5; TRBD1 agrees at 8 bases. J gave up 6 bases and V 0 bases, and 13 bases lay outside the gene matches. CDR1 is LGHNA, CDR2 YNFKEQ, per germline. This CDR3 contains 18 residues. This CDR3 is CASSQEPAGQGGSQPQHF. The DNA of the CDR3 is TGTGCCAGCAGCCAAGAACCTGCTGGACAGGGAGGTAGTCAGCCCCAGCATTTT.